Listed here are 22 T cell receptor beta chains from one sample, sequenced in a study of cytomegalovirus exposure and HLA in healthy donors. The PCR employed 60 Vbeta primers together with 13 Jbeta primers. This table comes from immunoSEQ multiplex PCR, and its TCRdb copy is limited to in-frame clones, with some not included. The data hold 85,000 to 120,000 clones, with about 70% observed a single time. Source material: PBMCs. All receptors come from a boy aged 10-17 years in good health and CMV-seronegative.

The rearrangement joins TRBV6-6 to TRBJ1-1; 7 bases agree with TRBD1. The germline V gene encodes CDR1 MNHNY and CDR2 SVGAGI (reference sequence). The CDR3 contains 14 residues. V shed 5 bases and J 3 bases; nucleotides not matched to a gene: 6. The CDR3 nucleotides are TGTGCCAGCAGTCCCGGGACAGCCTACACTGAAGCTTTCTTT. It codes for CASSPGTAYTEAFF.

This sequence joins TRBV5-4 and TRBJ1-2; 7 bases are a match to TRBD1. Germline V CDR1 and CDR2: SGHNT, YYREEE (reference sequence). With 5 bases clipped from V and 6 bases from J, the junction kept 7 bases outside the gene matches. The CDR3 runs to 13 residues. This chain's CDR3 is CASSLTGADGYTF. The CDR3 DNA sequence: TGTGCCAGCAGTCTTACAGGGGCAGATGGCTACACCTTC.

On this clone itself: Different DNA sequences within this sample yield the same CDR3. CDR3 amino acids: CASSRTGGGTEAFF. CDR3 DNA: TGTGCCAGTAGCAGGACAGGGGGCGGCACTGAAGCTTTCTTT. The J gene is TRBJ1-1, the V gene TRBV19, with 11 bases that match TRBD1. V lost 6 bases and J lost 4; bases outside the gene matches: 4. The CDR3 runs 14 residues. CDR1 LNHDA and CDR2 SQIVND come from the germline V gene (reference sequence).

The DNA for the CDR3 is TGTGCCAGCGGAAAAGGACAGCCCTACGAGCAGTACTTC. Its protein is CASGKGQPYEQYF. The rearrangement uses TRBV28 and TRBJ2-7; D perhaps matches TRBD1 (6 bases). Germline V gives CDR1 MDHEN, CDR2 SYDVKM. The CDR3 loop spans 13 amino acids. V was trimmed by 8 bases and J by 2 bases, leaving 13 bases between them.

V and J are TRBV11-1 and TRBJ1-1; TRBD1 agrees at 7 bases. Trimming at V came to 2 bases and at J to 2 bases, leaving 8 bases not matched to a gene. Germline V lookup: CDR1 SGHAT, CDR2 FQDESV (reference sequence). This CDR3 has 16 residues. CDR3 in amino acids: CASSLSRGTANTEAFF. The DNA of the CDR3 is TGTGCCAGCAGCTTATCTCGGGGGACAGCAAACACTGAAGCTTTCTTT. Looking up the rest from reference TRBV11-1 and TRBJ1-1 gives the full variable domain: EAEVAQSPRYKITEKSQAVAFWCDPISGHATLYWYRQILGQGPELLVQFQDESVVDDSQLPKDRFSAERLKGVDSTLKIQPAELGDSAMYLCASSLSRGTANTEAFFGQGTRLTVV.

The DNA of the CDR3 is TGTGCCAGCTCACCACCGTCACAGAACACTGAAGCTTTCTTT. Protein product: CASSPPSQNTEAFF. The chain links TRBV18 to TRBJ1-1; D is ambiguous. CDR1 KGHSH and CDR2 LQKENI come from the germline V gene. The V and J ends lost 0 bases and 1 base respectively, with 6 bases between them. The CDR3 is made up of 14 amino acids.

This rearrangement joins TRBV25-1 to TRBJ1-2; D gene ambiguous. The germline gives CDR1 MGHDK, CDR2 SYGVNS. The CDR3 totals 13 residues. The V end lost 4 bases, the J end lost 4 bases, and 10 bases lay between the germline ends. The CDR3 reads CASSAYSFYGYTF. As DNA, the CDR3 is TGTGCCAGCAGTGCCTATAGTTTCTATGGCTACACCTTC.

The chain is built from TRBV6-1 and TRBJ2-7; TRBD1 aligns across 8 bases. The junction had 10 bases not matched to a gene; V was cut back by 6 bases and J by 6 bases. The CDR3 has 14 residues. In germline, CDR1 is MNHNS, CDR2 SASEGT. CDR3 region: CASSRRGQGAEQYF. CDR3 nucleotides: TGTGCCAGCAGCCGGCGAGGGCAGGGGGCCGAGCAGTACTTC.

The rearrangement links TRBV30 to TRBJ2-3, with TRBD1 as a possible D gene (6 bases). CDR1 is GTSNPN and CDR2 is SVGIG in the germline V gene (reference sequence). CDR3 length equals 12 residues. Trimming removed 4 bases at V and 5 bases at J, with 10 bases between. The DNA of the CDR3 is TGTGCCTGGAAACAGGGTGAAGATACGCAGTATTTT. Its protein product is CAWKQGEDTQYF.

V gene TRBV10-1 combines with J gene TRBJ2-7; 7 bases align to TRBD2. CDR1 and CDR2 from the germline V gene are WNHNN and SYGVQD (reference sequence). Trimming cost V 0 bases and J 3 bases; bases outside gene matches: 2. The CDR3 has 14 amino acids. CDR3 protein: CASSESGGIYEQYF. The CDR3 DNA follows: TGCGCCAGCAGTGAGTCGGGGGGGATCTACGAGCAGTACTTC.

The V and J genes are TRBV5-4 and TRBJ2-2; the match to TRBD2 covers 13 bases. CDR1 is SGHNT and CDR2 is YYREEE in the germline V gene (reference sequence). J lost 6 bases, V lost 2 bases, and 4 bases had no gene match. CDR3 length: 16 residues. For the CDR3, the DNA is TGTGCCAGCAGCTTACCGGGACTAGCGGGGTCCGGGGAGCTGTTTTTT. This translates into CASSLPGLAGSGELFF.

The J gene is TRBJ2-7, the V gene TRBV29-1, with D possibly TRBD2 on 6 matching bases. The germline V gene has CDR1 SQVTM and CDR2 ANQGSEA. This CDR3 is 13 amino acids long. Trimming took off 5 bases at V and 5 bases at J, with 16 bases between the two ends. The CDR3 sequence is CSVRSGGEDEQYF. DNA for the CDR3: TGCAGCGTTAGAAGCGGAGGGGAGGACGAGCAGTACTTC.

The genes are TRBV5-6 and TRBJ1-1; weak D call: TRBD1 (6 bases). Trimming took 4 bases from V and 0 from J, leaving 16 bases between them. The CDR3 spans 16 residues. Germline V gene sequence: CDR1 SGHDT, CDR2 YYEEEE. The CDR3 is CASSDDRNRMNTEAFF. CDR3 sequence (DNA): TGTGCCAGCAGCGACGACAGGAATCGCATGAACACTGAAGCTTTCTTT.

The CDR3 here is CASSIVQGGRTQPQHF. The CDR3, as DNA: TGTGCCAGTAGTATAGTACAGGGGGGTAGAACTCAGCCCCAGCATTTT. The J gene is TRBJ1-5, the V gene TRBV19, with 8 bases identical to TRBD1. There are 16 residues in the CDR3. After removal of 1 base from V and 6 bases from J, the junction contained 8 bases not matched to a gene. CDR1 and CDR2 (germline): LNHDA, SQIVND (reference sequence).

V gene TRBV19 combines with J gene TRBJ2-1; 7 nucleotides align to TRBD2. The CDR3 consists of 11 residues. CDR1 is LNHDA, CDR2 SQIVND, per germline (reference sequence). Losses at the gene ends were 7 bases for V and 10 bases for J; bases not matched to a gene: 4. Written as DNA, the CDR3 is TGTGCCAGTATTCAGCGGGACGAGCAGTTCTTC. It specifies CASIQRDEQFF.

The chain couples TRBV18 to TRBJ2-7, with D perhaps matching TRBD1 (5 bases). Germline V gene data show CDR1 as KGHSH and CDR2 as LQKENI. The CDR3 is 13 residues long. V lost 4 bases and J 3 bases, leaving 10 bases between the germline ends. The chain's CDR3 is CASSLPDNYEQYF. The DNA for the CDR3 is TGTGCCAGCTCACTCCCGGACAACTACGAGCAGTACTTC.

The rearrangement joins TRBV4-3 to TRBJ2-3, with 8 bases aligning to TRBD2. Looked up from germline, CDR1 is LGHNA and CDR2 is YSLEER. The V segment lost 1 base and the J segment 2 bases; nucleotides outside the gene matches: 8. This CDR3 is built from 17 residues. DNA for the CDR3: TGCGCCAGCAGCCAAGGGGCCAGCGGGGGCCTCACAGATACGCAGTATTTT. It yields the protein CASSQGASGGLTDTQYF.

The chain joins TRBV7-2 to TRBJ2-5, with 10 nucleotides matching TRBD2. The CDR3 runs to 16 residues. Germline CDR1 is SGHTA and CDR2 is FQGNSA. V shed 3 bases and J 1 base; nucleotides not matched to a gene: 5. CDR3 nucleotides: TGTGCCAGCAGCTTGATAGCGGGGGGCCTCCAAGAGACCCAGTACTTC. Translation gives CASSLIAGGLQETQYF.

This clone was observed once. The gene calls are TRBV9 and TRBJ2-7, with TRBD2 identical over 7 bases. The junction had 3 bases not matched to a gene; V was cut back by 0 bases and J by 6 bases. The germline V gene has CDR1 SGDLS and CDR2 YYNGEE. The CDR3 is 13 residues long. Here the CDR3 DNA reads TGTGCCAGCAGCGTAGGGCCTAGCGGCGAGCAGTACTTC. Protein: CASSVGPSGEQYF.

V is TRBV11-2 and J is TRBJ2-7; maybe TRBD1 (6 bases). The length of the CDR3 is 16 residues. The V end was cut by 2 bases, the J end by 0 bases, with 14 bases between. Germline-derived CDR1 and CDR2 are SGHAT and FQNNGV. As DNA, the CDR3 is TGTGCCAGCAGCTTAATCACAGGGAAGAGCTCCTACGAGCAGTACTTC. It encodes CASSLITGKSSYEQYF.

The chain's CDR3 is CASRRGTNEKLFF. The CDR3 DNA reads as TGCGCCAGCCGGAGGGGAACTAATGAAAAACTGTTTTTT. J is TRBJ1-4 and V is TRBV4-1, with D tentatively TRBD1 (5 bases). The CDR3 spans 13 residues. The V gene's germline CDR1 is MGHRA and CDR2 YSYEKL. The V end lost 8 bases, the J end lost 1 base, and 8 bases lay between the germline ends.

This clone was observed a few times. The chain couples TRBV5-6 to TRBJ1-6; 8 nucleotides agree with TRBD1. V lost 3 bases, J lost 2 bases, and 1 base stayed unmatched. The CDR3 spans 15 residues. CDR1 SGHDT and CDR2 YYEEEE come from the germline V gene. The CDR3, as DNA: TGTGCCAGCAGCTGGGACAGGACCTATAATTCACCCCTCCACTTT. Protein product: CASSWDRTYNSPLHF. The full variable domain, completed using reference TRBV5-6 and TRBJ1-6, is DAGVTQSPTHLIKTRGQQVTLRCSPKSGHDTVSWYQQALGQGPQFIFQYYEEEERQRGNFPDRFSGHQFPNYSSELNVNALLLGDSALYLCASSWDRTYNSPLHFGNGTRLTVT.